The T cell receptor beta chain under discussion was sequenced for a study of T-cell reconstitution after alpha-beta-depleted transplantation in children. Germline loops: CDR1 SGHAT, CDR2 FQNNGV. This CDR3 region has 16 residues. The V and J ends lost 4 bases and 9 bases, in that order; junction bases with no gene match: 11. This sample's TCRbeta library carried unique molecular identifier barcodes. From the PCR reads, TCRdb called clonotypes with MiXCR, one entry per CDR3 protein. Of about 110,000 distinct CDR3 sequences in the sample, 6.4% were seen once. To note about this clonotype: A much larger clonotype is one base distant, so this may be a read error.

The genes are TRBV11-2 and TRBJ2-1, with 11 nucleotides matching TRBD2. Source: PBMCs, mostly from graft donor cells, taken 360 days after TCRalphabeta/CD19-depleted stem cell transplant. The source of this sequence is a male patient between 2 and 10 years old who had a stem cell transplant for acute lymphoblastic leukemia, so the T cells may come from the graft donor. The CDR3 region is CASSSVAGGINIEQFF. The CDR3 DNA sequence: TGTGCCAGCAGCTCCGTAGCGGGAGGGATTAACATTGAGCAGTTCTTC.